This TCR beta chain emerged from a study of regulatory T cells in long-lasting Graves disease. CDR3 length: 14 amino acids. V gave up 0 bases and J gave up 10 bases, with 19 bases separating them. The germline CDR1 and CDR2 sequences are GTSNPN and SVGIG (reference sequence). Time point: newly diagnosed GD, antithyroid drugs for less than 3 months. RNA from PBMCs was the source of the TCR library. Arm-PCR with iRepertoire HTBI primers amplified the CDR3 regions for these TCR beta libraries. TCRdb re-analysed the multiplex PCR reads in MiXCR, keeping a single row per CDR3 protein. The sample holds about 320,000 distinct CDR3 sequences, under 20% seen once.

The sequencing used peripheral blood mononuclear cells (PBMCs), collected at new diagnosis, from a patient treated with antithyroid drugs. The receptor comes from a female donor with Graves disease. The chain recombines TRBV30 with TRBJ2-7; D is perhaps TRBD2 (6 bases). This chain's CDR3 is CAWSVGVGREVQYF. As DNA, the CDR3 is TGTGCCTGGAGTGTCGGTGTGGGGCGGGAAGTACAGTACTTC.